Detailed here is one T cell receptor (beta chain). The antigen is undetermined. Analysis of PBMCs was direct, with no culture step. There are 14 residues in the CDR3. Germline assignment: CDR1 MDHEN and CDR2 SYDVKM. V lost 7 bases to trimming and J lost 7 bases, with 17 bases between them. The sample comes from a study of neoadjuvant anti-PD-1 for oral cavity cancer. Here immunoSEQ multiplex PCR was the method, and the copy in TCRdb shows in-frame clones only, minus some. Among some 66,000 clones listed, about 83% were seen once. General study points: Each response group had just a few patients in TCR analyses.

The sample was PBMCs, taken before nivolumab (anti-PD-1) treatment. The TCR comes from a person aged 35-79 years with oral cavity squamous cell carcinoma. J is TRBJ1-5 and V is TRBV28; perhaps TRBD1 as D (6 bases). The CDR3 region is CASTLPRGRQPQHF. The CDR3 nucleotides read TGTGCCAGCACCCTTCCCAGGGGACGACAGCCCCAGCATTTT. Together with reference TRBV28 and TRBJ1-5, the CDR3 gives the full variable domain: DVKVTQSSRYLVKRTGEKVFLECVQDMDHENMFWYRQDPGLGLRLIYFSYDVKMKEKGDIPEGYSVSREKKERFSLILESASTNQTSMYLCASTLPRGRQPQHFGDGTRLSIL.